The rows below give T cell receptor beta chains drawn from one sample of a study of blood T cell repertoires in COVID-19. Only in-frame clones appear in the TCRdb table, and some are missing; sequencing was by immunoSEQ multiplex PCR. The repertoire consists of a few hundred thousand clones, with more than 80% occurring once and the leading ten covering less than 11%. Material: peripheral blood. Receptor source: a woman older than 75 with acute or convalescent COVID-19. The CDR3 runs from the conserved cysteine through the conserved F or W. A D gene is named only where the DNA matches it firmly. Rows may omit the clone size; those that give it use once, few, many or a size class.

clone size,V gene,D gene,J gene,CDR3 protein,CDR3 DNA
.,TRBV28,.,TRBJ2-1,CASSMDSQQFF,TGTGCCAGCAGTATGGACAGTCAGCAGTTCTTC
.,TRBV18,TRBD1,TRBJ1-5,CASSRNRQGAYSGQPQHF,TGTGCCAGCTCACGGAATCGACAGGGGGCGTACAGCGGTCAGCCCCAGCATTTT
.,TRBV10-1,.,TRBJ2-2,CASSDDGRGTGELFF,TGCGCCAGCAGTGATGACGGGAGAGGCACCGGGGAGCTGTTTTTT
.,TRBV6-4,.,TRBJ1-1,CASSEEEGNTEAFF,TGTGCCAGCAGTGAGGAGGAAGGGAACACTGAAGCTTTCTTT
.,TRBV19,.,TRBJ1-1,CASSYAAGVGTEAFF,TGTGCCAGTAGTTACGCCGCAGGGGTCGGCACTGAAGCTTTCTTT
.,TRBV20-1,.,TRBJ2-3,CSASSGSPDTQYF,TGCAGTGCTAGTTCCGGGTCTCCAGATACGCAGTATTTT
.,TRBV3-1/TRBV3-2,TRBD1,TRBJ2-2,CASSQLPQGAAGELFF,TGTGCCAGCAGCCAACTGCCCCAGGGGGCCGCCGGGGAGCTGTTTTTT
.,TRBV18,TRBD1,TRBJ1-2,CASSPTGSYGYTF,TGTGCCAGCTCACCGACAGGGAGCTATGGCTACACCTTC
.,TRBV15,.,TRBJ2-5,CATSKGLSQETQYF,TGTGCCACCAGCAAAGGACTGAGCCAAGAGACCCAGTACTTC
few,TRBV18,.,TRBJ1-6,CASSGQGSSYNSPLHF,TGTGCCAGCTCAGGTCAGGGGAGCTCCTATAATTCACCCCTCCACTTT
.,TRBV3-1/TRBV3-2,TRBD1,TRBJ1-5,CASSQDSGDRAAYSNQPQHF,TGTGCCAGCAGCCAAGATTCCGGGGACAGGGCGGCTTATAGCAATCAGCCCCAGCATTTT
.,TRBV11-2,.,TRBJ2-7,CASSFRGTDTYEQYF,TGTGCCAGCAGCTTTCGGGGGACAGATACCTACGAGCAGTACTTC
.,TRBV5-6,.,TRBJ1-1,CASSLPQKPAGAFF,TGTGCCAGCAGCTTGCCTCAAAAACCGGCGGGAGCTTTCTTT
.,TRBV7-3,.,TRBJ1-1,CASSLTGPNTEAFF,TGTGCCAGCAGCTTAACTGGCCCAAACACTGAAGCTTTCTTT
.,TRBV7-3,TRBD1,TRBJ1-5,CASSVGQGSNQPQHF,TGTGCCAGCAGCGTTGGACAGGGAAGCAATCAGCCCCAGCATTTT
.,TRBV4-3,.,TRBJ1-2,CASSQDTANYGYTF,TGCGCCAGCAGCCAAGACACGGCTAACTATGGCTACACCTTC
.,TRBV28,TRBD1,TRBJ1-5,CASSRTGGNFDSQPQHF,TGTGCCAGCAGCCGTACAGGGGGGAATTTTGATAGTCAGCCCCAGCATTTT
once,TRBV2,TRBD1,TRBJ1-4,CASSFGQGGGRNEKLFF,TGTGCCAGCAGTTTCGGACAGGGTGGGGGGCGGAATGAAAAACTGTTTTTT
.,TRBV11-1,TRBD1,TRBJ1-2,CASSPRGTGSLDGYTF,TGTGCCAGCAGCCCCCGTGGGACAGGCTCGCTCGACGGCTACACCTTC
.,TRBV5-1,TRBD1,TRBJ2-3,CASSLDGTGGTDTQYF,TGCGCCAGCAGCTTGGATGGGACAGGGGGCACAGATACGCAGTATTTT
.,TRBV30,TRBD2,TRBJ2-1,CAWSVGTSGRRYEQFF,TGTGCCTGGTCGGTGGGGACTAGCGGGAGGCGGTATGAGCAGTTCTTC
.,TRBV14,.,TRBJ2-2,CASSQDRTRDITGELFF,TGTGCCAGCAGCCAAGACAGGACAAGGGATATTACCGGGGAGCTGTTTTTT
few,TRBV4-2,.,TRBJ1-1,CASSFSGNTEAFF,TGTGCCAGCAGTTTCAGCGGGAACACTGAAGCTTTCTTT
.,TRBV5-5,TRBD1,TRBJ1-5,CASSPGTASQPQHF,TGTGCCAGCAGCCCCGGGACAGCGAGTCAGCCCCAGCATTTT
few,TRBV6-5,TRBD1,TRBJ1-1,CATHRGQNSEAFF,TGTGCCACCCACAGGGGGCAAAACTCTGAAGCTTTCTTT
.,TRBV19,TRBD1,TRBJ1-2,CASSSRQGRNYGYTF,TGTGCCAGTAGTTCGCGACAGGGGAGGAACTATGGCTACACCTTC
.,TRBV9,.,TRBJ1-1,CASSLTGGPVGTEAFF,TGTGCCAGCAGCTTAACGGGGGGGCCGGTGGGCACTGAAGCTTTCTTT
.,TRBV11-3,TRBD1,TRBJ1-2,CASSLPTGQGVYGYTF,TGTGCCAGCAGCTTACCAACCGGACAGGGAGTCTATGGCTACACCTTC
.,TRBV5-1,TRBD1,TRBJ1-2,CASSRGQDGYTF,TGCGCCAGCAGCAGGGGGCAGGATGGCTACACCTTC
.,TRBV27,TRBD1,TRBJ1-3,CASSLRPGQGTNTIYF,TGTGCCAGCAGTTTAAGGCCGGGACAGGGAACAAACACCATATATTTT
.,TRBV12-2,.,TRBJ1-1,CASRPWGRSNTEAFF,TGTGCAAGTCGCCCATGGGGCAGATCGAACACTGAAGCTTTCTTT
few,TRBV6-5,.,TRBJ2-7,CASSVYEQYF,TGTGCCAGCAGCGTCTACGAGCAGTACTTC
.,TRBV7-2,.,TRBJ1-4,CASRPQSTNEKLFF,TGTGCCAGCAGGCCACAGTCAACTAATGAAAAACTGTTTTTT
.,TRBV9,TRBD1,TRBJ1-2,CASSIGTDLRGDGYTF,TGTGCCAGCAGCATCGGGACAGATCTGCGGGGGGATGGCTACACCTTC
.,TRBV7-3,TRBD1,TRBJ1-4,CASSRYRGEKLFF,TGTGCCAGCAGCCGTTACAGGGGGGAAAAACTGTTTTTT
.,TRBV7-9,.,TRBJ2-3,CASSLGLGSTDTQYF,TGTGCCAGCAGCTTAGGTTTGGGCAGCACAGATACGCAGTATTTT
.,TRBV11-2,TRBD1,TRBJ1-3,CASSLGQPAAGNTIYF,TGTGCCAGCAGCTTGGGACAGCCCGCCGCTGGAAACACCATATATTTT
.,TRBV5-4,.,TRBJ2-1,CASSLDRAHNEQFF,TGTGCCAGCAGCTTGGACAGGGCTCACAATGAGCAGTTCTTC
.,TRBV3-1/TRBV3-2,TRBD1,TRBJ1-2,CASSPLVRGPSGYTF,TGTGCCAGCAGCCCGCTTGTGAGGGGGCCTTCGGGCTACACCTTC
.,TRBV4-1,.,TRBJ2-7,CASSQDAFGGHLTEQYF,TGCGCCAGCAGCCAAGACGCTTTCGGGGGGCACCTGACGGAGCAGTACTTC